A single sample is the source of the 20 T cell receptor beta chains below, sequenced in a study of cytomegalovirus exposure and HLA in healthy donors. Clones were read by immunoSEQ multiplex PCR, and TCRdb kept only the in-frame ones, dropping some. This table has some 86,000 clones, under 95% appearing once. Sequenced sample: PBMCs. The receptors were gathered from a woman in her twenties or thirties in good health and CMV-seronegative.

J is TRBJ1-1 and V is TRBV6-1; 8 positions agree with TRBD1. V lost 4 bases and J lost 1; bases outside the gene matches: 8. The CDR3 consists of 16 residues. Germline V gene sequence: CDR1 MNHNS, CDR2 SASEGT. CDR3 amino acids: CASSARTGKSNTEAFF. CDR3 DNA: TGTGCCAGCAGTGCCCGGACAGGGAAATCGAACACTGAAGCTTTCTTT.

This chain uses TRBV15 with TRBJ2-3; possibly TRBD1 for D (6 bases). Germline CDR1 LNHNV, CDR2 YYDKDF (reference sequence). CDR3 length equals 18 residues. V lost 0 bases, J lost 0 bases, and 16 bases lay in between. The CDR3 sequence: CATSRDRSGARSTDTQYF. The CDR3, as DNA: TGTGCCACCAGCAGAGATCGGTCAGGGGCGAGGAGCACAGATACGCAGTATTTT.

Only one count was recorded for this clone. The rearrangement joins TRBV28 to TRBJ2-1; D unclear. Germline CDR1 is MDHEN and CDR2 is SYDVKM. The CDR3 loop spans 13 amino acids. V gave up 3 bases and J gave up 6 bases, with 9 bases separating them. The CDR3 region is CASSLAASNEQFF. The DNA for the CDR3 is TGTGCCAGCAGTTTGGCAGCTAGCAATGAGCAGTTCTTC.

The DNA of the CDR3 is TGTGCCAGCAGTTTAACTAGCGGGACAATTCTCGCAGATACGCAGTATTTT. Amino acid sequence: CASSLTSGTILADTQYF. The V gene is TRBV28, the J gene TRBJ2-3; 10 positions match TRBD2. V shed 2 bases, J shed 4 bases, and the junction held 9 bases outside the gene matches. The CDR3 is 17 amino acids. Germline values: CDR1 MDHEN, CDR2 SYDVKM. Full variable domain (outside the CDR3, taken from reference TRBV28 and TRBJ2-3): DVKVTQSSRYLVKRTGEKVFLECVQDMDHENMFWYRQDPGLGLRLIYFSYDVKMKEKGDIPEGYSVSREKKERFSLILESASTNQTSMYLCASSLTSGTILADTQYFGPGTRLTVL.

V usage is TRBV7-2 and J usage is TRBJ2-2; 8 positions agree with TRBD2. V shed 1 base and J 1 base; nucleotides not matched to a gene: 2. The CDR3 is made up of 16 amino acids. CDR1 is SGHTA and CDR2 is FQGNSA in the germline V gene. CDR3 loop: CASSLGGGLNTGELFF. DNA of the CDR3: TGTGCCAGCAGCTTAGGCGGGGGGTTGAACACCGGGGAGCTGTTTTTT. The full variable domain, in which reference TRBV7-2 and TRBJ2-2 provide the parts outside the CDR3, is GAGVSQSPSNKVTEKGKDVELRCDPISGHTALYWYRQSLGQGLEFLIYFQGNSAPDKSGLPSDRFSAERTGGSVSTLTIQRTQQEDSAVYLCASSLGGGLNTGELFFGEGSRLTVL.

The V and J genes are TRBV30 and TRBJ2-2; D is unresolved. This CDR3 has 14 amino acids. The V gene's germline CDR1 is GTSNPN and CDR2 SVGIG (reference sequence). The germline V and J ends were trimmed by 7 bases and 4 bases, with 16 bases remaining between them. The CDR3, as DNA: TGTGCCTTACGTTTGTTCCCGAGCACCGGGGAGCTGTTTTTT. This translates into CALRLFPSTGELFF.

The chain employs TRBV5-1 and TRBJ2-3, with 14 bases fitting TRBD2. Germline trimming cut 7 bases from V and 2 bases from J; bases unmatched to any gene: 9. The CDR3 covers 17 residues. Germline V gene data show CDR1 as SGHRS and CDR2 as YFSETQ. The CDR3 protein is CASATRTSGGNTDTQYF. The CDR3 coding sequence is TGCGCCAGCGCAACCCGGACTAGCGGGGGGAACACAGATACGCAGTATTTT.

The genes are TRBV7-2 and TRBJ1-4; D ambiguous. V gave up 5 bases and J gave up 0 bases, with 10 bases separating them. CDR3 size: 15 residues. Germline V CDR1 and CDR2: SGHTA, FQGNSA. The CDR3 DNA reads TGTGCCAGCAGCCCGGAGCCGGCAACTAATGAAAAACTGTTTTTT. It encodes CASSPEPATNEKLFF.

This chain uses TRBV19 with TRBJ1-2; 7 nucleotides agree with TRBD1. Trimming removed 6 bases from V and 6 bases from J; junction bases left unmatched: 7. The germline V gene encodes CDR1 LNHDA and CDR2 SQIVND (reference sequence). This CDR3 contains 13 residues. In DNA, the CDR3 is TGTGCCAGTAGCATGGACAGGTCTAATGGCTACACCTTC. This codes for CASSMDRSNGYTF.

This clone was picked up a small number of times. The chain has TRBV30 and TRBJ1-2; a possible D gene is TRBD1 (5 bases). The CDR3 is 14 residues long. Germline V lookup: CDR1 GTSNPN, CDR2 SVGIG (reference sequence). V was cut by 1 base and J by 4 bases, with 13 bases left in between. In DNA form, the CDR3 reads TGTGCCTGGAGTGCGGGGGAGGCGATCTATGGCTACACCTTC. This codes for CAWSAGEAIYGYTF.

This clone was found once. The chain links TRBV28 to TRBJ1-2; possibly TRBD1 for D (6 bases). This CDR3 region has 15 residues. The germline CDR1 and CDR2 sequences are MDHEN and SYDVKM. The V end lost 3 bases, the J end lost 4 bases, and 15 bases lay between the germline ends. Here the CDR3 reads CASSLAQTGSYGYTF. In DNA, the CDR3 is TGTGCCAGCAGTTTGGCTCAAACAGGGAGCTATGGCTACACCTTC.

The CDR3 is CASSPRQGAEAFF. CDR3 sequence (DNA): TGTGCCAGCAGCCCAAGGCAGGGCGCTGAAGCTTTCTTT. The chain employs TRBV5-8 and TRBJ1-1; D perhaps matches TRBD1 (5 bases). The CDR3 spans 13 residues. Germline CDR1 and CDR2: SGHTS and YDEGEE. Trimming removed 4 bases at V and 6 bases at J, with 13 bases between.

The chain uses TRBV4-2 and TRBJ1-2, with TRBD1 identical over 7 bases. This CDR3 is built from 14 residues. V shed 3 bases, J shed 4 bases, and the junction held 5 bases outside the gene matches. Per germline, CDR1 LGHNA and CDR2 YNFKEQ. CDR3 DNA sequence: TGTGCCAGCAGCCATACCGGGACAGCCTATGGCTACACCTTC. Its protein is CASSHTGTAYGYTF.

The chain employs TRBV18 and TRBJ2-7, with a weak D call TRBD1 (6 bases). CDR1 is KGHSH and CDR2 is LQKENI in the germline V gene. CDR3 length equals 15 residues. Trimming removed 1 base at V and 4 bases at J, with 14 bases between. The CDR3 nucleotides read TGTGCCAGCTCACCACGAGCACAGGGAAAATACGAGCAGTACTTC. Its protein product is CASSPRAQGKYEQYF.

The chain carries TRBV2 and TRBJ2-5, with D maybe TRBD2 (5 bases). CDR3 size: 13 residues. Germline-derived CDR1 and CDR2 are SNHLY and FYNNEI. The germline V and J ends were trimmed by 5 bases and 5 bases, with 12 bases remaining between them. The CDR3 bases are TGTGCCAGCAGTCCGAGAACGGGGGAGACCCAGTACTTC. This encodes CASSPRTGETQYF.

The chain links TRBV11-2 to TRBJ1-1, with 7 nucleotides matching TRBD1. The CDR3 covers 13 residues. V gave up 5 bases and J gave up 9 bases; unmatched junction bases: 9. CDR1 is SGHAT and CDR2 is FQNNGV in the germline V gene. Written as DNA, the CDR3 is TGTGCCAGCAGCCGTCTACCACAGGGGAAAGCTTTCTTT. This encodes CASSRLPQGKAFF.

V usage is TRBV4-1 and J usage is TRBJ1-4; tentative D call: TRBD1 (6 bases). The CDR3 covers 15 residues. Germline V gene sequence: CDR1 MGHRA, CDR2 YSYEKL. V was pared by 2 bases and J by 3 bases, with 10 bases between. The CDR3 loop is CASSQSPGANEKLFF. The DNA for the CDR3 is TGCGCCAGCAGCCAAAGTCCAGGGGCTAATGAAAAACTGTTTTTT.

This clone occurred a few times. V usage is TRBV28 and J usage is TRBJ1-6; perhaps TRBD1 as D (6 bases). CDR1 is MDHEN and CDR2 is SYDVKM in the germline V gene. The CDR3 covers 17 residues. The V end lost 1 base, the J end lost 0 bases, and 10 bases lay between the germline ends. The CDR3 nucleotides are TGTGCCAGCAGTTTATATGGGGGCTTCTCCTATAATTCACCCCTCCACTTT. Its protein product is CASSLYGGFSYNSPLHF.

The gene calls are TRBV19 and TRBJ2-3, with TRBD2 matching 13 bases. Germline V lookup: CDR1 LNHDA, CDR2 SQIVND (reference sequence). V lost 6 bases, J lost 7 bases, and 10 bases stayed unmatched. There are 16 residues in the CDR3. In DNA, the CDR3 is TGTGCCAGTAGCCGGACTAGCGGGAGTATTGTAAATACGCAGTATTTT. It encodes CASSRTSGSIVNTQYF.

This clone came up a few times. J is TRBJ2-6 and V is TRBV27, with D maybe TRBD1 (5 bases). Trimming removed 5 bases from V and 2 bases from J, with 19 bases in between. The CDR3 spans 18 residues. Germline loops: CDR1 MNHEY, CDR2 SMNVEV (reference sequence). CDR3 DNA: TGTGCCAGCAGTCCTCTGGCGACAGCCCAAACTGGGGCCAACGTCCTGACTTTC. Encoded protein: CASSPLATAQTGANVLTF.